This T cell receptor (beta chain) was captured by sequencing in a study of T cell changes during pregnancy in multiple sclerosis. The V gene lost 1 base and the J gene lost 0 bases, with 9 bases spanning the gap. CDR1 is KGHSH and CDR2 is LQKENI in the germline V gene. CDR3 length: 15 residues. Sequencing was performed with immunoSEQ multiplex PCR; in TCRdb, only in-frame clones are kept and a portion is missing. The sample consists of more than 60,000 clones, approximately 91% of them appearing once. The specimen comprised peripheral blood, sampled in the second trimester of pregnancy. This TCR was sampled from a female donor with multiple sclerosis, enrolled in a pregnancy study. The chain couples TRBV18 to TRBJ1-1; no definite D call. Written as DNA, the CDR3 is TGTGCCAGCTCACCACGTTCTGCAGTGAACACTGAAGCTTTCTTT. Protein: CASSPRSAVNTEAFF.